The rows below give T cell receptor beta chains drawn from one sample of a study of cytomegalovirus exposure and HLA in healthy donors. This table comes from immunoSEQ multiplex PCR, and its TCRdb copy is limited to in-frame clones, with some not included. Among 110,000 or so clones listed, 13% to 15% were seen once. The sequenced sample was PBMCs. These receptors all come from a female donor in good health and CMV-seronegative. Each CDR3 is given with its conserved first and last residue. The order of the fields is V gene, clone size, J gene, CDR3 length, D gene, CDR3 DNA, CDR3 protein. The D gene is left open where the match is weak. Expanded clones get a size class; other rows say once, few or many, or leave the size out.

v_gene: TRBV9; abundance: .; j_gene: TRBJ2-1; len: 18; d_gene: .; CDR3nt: TGTGCCAGCAGCGTAGGCGGAAGAGGAGCCAATCCCTACAATGAGCAGTTCTTC; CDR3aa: CASSVGGRGANPYNEQFF
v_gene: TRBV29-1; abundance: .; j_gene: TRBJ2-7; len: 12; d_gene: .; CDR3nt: TGCAGCGTTGAACACTATCCCTACGAGCAGTACTTC; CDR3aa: CSVEHYPYEQYF
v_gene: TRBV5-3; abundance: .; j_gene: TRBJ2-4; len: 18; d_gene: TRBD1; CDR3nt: TGTGCCAGAAGCCTTGACAGGGGGCGACGACGAGGCAAAAACATTCAGTACTTC; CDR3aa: CARSLDRGRRRGKNIQYF
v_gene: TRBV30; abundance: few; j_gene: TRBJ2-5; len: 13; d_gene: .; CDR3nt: TGTGCCTGGAGTGTACTGAGGGTAGAGACCCAGTACTTC; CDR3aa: CAWSVLRVETQYF
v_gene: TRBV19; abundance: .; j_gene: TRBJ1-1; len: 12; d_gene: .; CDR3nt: TGTGCCAGTAGTATAGACCGGACTGAAGCTTTCTTT; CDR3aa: CASSIDRTEAFF
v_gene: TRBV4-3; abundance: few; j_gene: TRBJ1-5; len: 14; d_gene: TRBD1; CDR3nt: TGCGCCAGCAGCCCAGGGACAGTGAATCAGCCCCAGCATTTT; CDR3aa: CASSPGTVNQPQHF
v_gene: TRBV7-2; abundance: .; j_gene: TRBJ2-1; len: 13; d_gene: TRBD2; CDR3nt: TGTGCCACTAATAGCGGGGGGGCGTGGGAGCAGTTCTTC; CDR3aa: CATNSGGAWEQFF
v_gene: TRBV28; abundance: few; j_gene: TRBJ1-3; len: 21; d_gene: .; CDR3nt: TGTGCCAGCAGTTTCGGTTGGCGGGTTGGAGACGGCCGAAGCTCTGGAAACACCATATATTTT; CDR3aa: CASSFGWRVGDGRSSGNTIYF
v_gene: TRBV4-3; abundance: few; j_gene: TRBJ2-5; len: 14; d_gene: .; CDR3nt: TGCGCCAGCAGCCAAGATACTAGCCGAGAGACCCAGTACTTC; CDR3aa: CASSQDTSRETQYF
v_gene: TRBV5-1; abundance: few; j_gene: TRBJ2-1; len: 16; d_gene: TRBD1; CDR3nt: TGCGCCAGCAGCCTCATTGGACAGGGAATTTACAATGAGCAGTTCTTC; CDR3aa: CASSLIGQGIYNEQFF
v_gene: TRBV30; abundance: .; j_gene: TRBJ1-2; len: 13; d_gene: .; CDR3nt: TGTGCCCGGATCTCCGGGTGGGGCCGTGAGTACACCTTC; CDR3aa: CARISGWGREYTF
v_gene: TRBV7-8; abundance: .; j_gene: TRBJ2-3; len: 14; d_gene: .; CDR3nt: TGTGCCAGCAGCTTAGGGGGCTCTCCAGATACGCAGTATTTT; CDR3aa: CASSLGGSPDTQYF
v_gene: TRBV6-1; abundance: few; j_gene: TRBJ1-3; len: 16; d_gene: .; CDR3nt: TGTGCCAGCAGTGTAACCCAGGACTACTCTGGAAACACCATATATTTT; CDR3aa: CASSVTQDYSGNTIYF
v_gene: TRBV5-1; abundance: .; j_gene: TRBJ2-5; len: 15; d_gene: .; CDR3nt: TGCGCCAGCAGCTCCGTGGGGAGCGCCCAAGAGACCCAGTACTTC; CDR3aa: CASSSVGSAQETQYF
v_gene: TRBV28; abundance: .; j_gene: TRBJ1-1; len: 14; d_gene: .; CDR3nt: TGTGCCAGCAGGTCCATCCAGGGGAACACTGAAGCTTTCTTT; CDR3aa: CASRSIQGNTEAFF
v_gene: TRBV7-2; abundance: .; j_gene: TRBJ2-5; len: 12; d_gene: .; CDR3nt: TGTGCCAGCAGCTTACTCGGAGAGACCCAGTACTTC; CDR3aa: CASSLLGETQYF
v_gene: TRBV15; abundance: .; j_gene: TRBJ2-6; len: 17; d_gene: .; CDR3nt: TGTGCCACCAGCAGAGTCTCAGGAGGCTCTGGGGCCAACGTCCTGACTTTC; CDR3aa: CATSRVSGGSGANVLTF
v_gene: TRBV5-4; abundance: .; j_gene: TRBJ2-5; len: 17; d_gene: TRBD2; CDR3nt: TGTGCCAGCAGCTGGGACCCGACTAGCGGGGGGATGGAGACCCAGTACTTC; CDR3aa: CASSWDPTSGGMETQYF
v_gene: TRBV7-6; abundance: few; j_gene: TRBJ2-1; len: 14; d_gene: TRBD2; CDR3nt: TGTGCCAGCAGCCCCCGGGGGGGCACGGATGAGCAGTTCTTC; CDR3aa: CASSPRGGTDEQFF
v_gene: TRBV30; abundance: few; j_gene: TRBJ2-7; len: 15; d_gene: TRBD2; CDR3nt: TGTGCCTGGAGTGTACCTGGCGGGGGGGCCCACGAGCAGTACTTC; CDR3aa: CAWSVPGGGAHEQYF
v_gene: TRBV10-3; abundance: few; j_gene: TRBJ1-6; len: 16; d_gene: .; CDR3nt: TGTGCCATCAGTGAGTCGGGGCAGGGGATGAATTCACCCCTCCACTTT; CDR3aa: CAISESGQGMNSPLHF
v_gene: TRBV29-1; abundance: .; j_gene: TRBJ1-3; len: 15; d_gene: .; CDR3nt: TGCAGCGCCGTTGACAGCCTGAGCTCTGGAAACACCATATATTTT; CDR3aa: CSAVDSLSSGNTIYF
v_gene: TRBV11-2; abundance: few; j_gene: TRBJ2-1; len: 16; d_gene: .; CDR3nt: TGTGCCAGCAGCTTAGATAGTGAGGGGGGGCATGGTGAGCAGTTCTTC; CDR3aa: CASSLDSEGGHGEQFF
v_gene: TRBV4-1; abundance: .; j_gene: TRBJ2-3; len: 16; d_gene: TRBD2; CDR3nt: TGCGCCAGCAGCCACATAGGGGCGGGACTAGCAAAAGCGCAGTATTTT; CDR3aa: CASSHIGAGLAKAQYF
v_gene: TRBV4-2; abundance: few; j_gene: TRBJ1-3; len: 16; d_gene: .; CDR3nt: TGTGCCAGCAGCCAAGGGGGCACCCCCAGTGGAAACACCATATATTTT; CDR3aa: CASSQGGTPSGNTIYF
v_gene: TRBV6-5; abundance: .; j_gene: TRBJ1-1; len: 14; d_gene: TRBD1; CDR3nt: TGTGCCAGCAGGCCAGGGGGCTCGAACACTGAAGCTTTCTTT; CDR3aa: CASRPGGSNTEAFF
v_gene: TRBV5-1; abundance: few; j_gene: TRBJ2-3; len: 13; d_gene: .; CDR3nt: TGCGCCAGCAGCGAACTAAGCACAGATACGCAGTATTTT; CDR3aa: CASSELSTDTQYF
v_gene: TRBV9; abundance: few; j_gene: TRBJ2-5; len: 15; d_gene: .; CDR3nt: TGTGCCAGCAGCGGCGGGGGCCGGCTAGGGGAGACCCAGTACTTC; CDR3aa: CASSGGGRLGETQYF
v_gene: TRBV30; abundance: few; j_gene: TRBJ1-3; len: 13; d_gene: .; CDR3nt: TGTGCCTGGAGCCGGGGTGGGGGAAACACCATATATTTT; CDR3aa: CAWSRGGGNTIYF
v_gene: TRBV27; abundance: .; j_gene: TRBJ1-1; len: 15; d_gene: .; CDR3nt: TGTGCCAGCAGTGCCTGGGGCGGGGATGTTCGAGAAGCTTTCTTT; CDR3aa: CASSAWGGDVREAFF
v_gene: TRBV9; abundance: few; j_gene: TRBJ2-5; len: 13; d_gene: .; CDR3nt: TGTGCCAGCAGCGTAGGGCAACAAGAGACCCAGTACTTC; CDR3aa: CASSVGQQETQYF
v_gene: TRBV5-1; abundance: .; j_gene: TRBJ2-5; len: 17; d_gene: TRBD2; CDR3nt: TGCGCCAGCAGCCCCCACCCTGGCGGGGGGAACCAAGAGACCCAGTACTTC; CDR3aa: CASSPHPGGGNQETQYF
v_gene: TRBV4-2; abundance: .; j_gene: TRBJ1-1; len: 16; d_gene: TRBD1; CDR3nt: TGTGCCAGCAGCCAAGATTGGGGACAGCTGAACACTGAAGCTTTCTTT; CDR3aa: CASSQDWGQLNTEAFF
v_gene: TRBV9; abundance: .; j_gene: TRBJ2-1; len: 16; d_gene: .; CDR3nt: TGTGCCAGCAGCGTATCTATTGGGGGCAAACCCAATGAGCAGTTCTTC; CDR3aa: CASSVSIGGKPNEQFF
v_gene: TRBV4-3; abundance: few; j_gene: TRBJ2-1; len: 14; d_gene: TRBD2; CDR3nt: TGCGCCAGCAGCCAAGAGTCTAGCGGCAATGAGCAGTTCTTC; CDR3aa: CASSQESSGNEQFF
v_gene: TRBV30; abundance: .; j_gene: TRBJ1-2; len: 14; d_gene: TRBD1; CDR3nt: TGTGCCTTGGAGCAGGGGGCCTCAATCTATGGCTACACCTTC; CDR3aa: CALEQGASIYGYTF
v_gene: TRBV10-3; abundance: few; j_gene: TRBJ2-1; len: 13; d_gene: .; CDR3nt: TGTGCCATCCGCCGGGAAACCTACAATGAGCAGTTCTTC; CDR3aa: CAIRRETYNEQFF
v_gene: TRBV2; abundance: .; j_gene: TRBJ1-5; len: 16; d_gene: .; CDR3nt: TGTGCCAGCAGTATCGGGGGGCGCAAAAGCAATCAGCCCCAGCATTTT; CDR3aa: CASSIGGRKSNQPQHF
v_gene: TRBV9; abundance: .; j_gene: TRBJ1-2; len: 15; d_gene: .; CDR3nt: TGTGCCAGCAGCGACTCCCAGGGGTTTAACTATGGCTACACCTTC; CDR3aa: CASSDSQGFNYGYTF
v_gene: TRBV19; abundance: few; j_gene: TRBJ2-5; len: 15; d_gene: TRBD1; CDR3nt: TGTGCCAGTAGTCCAACGACAGGGGGCTCCGAGACCCAGTACTTC; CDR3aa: CASSPTTGGSETQYF
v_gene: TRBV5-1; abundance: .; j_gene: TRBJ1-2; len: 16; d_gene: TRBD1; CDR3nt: TGCGCCAGCAGCCTATCTCCGGGACAGGACAACTATGGCTACACCTTC; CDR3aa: CASSLSPGQDNYGYTF
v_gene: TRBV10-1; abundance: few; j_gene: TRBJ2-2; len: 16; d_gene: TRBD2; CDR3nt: TGCGCCAGCAGTGATCTGCGGGGGTTAAACACCGGGGAGCTGTTTTTT; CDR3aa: CASSDLRGLNTGELFF
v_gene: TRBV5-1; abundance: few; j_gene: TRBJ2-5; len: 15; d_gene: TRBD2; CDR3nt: TGCGCCAGCAGCTTGGGGGCTAGCGGGGGCGAGACCCAGTACTTC; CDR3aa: CASSLGASGGETQYF
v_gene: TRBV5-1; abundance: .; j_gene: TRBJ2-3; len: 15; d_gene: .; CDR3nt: TGCGCCAGCAGCTTGGAAAGGGGGATCACAGATACGCAGTATTTT; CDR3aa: CASSLERGITDTQYF
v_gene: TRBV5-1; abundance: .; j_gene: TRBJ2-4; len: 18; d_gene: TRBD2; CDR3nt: TGCGCCAGCAGCTTTGGGTTCGGCGGGAGCAAAACCAAAAACATTCAGTACTTC; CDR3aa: CASSFGFGGSKTKNIQYF
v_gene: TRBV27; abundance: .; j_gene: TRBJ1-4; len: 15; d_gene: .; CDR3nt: TGTGCCAGCAGTTCTACAGGTTGGGCTAATGAAAAACTGTTTTTT; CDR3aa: CASSSTGWANEKLFF
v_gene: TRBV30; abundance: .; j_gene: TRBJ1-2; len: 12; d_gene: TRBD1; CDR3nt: TGTGCCTGGAGTTCGACAGGGTTCGGCTACACCTTC; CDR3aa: CAWSSTGFGYTF
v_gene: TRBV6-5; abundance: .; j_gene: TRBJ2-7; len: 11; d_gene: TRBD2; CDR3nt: TGTGCCAGCAGCAAGGGGTTGGGACTACAATTC; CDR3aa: CASSKGLGLQF
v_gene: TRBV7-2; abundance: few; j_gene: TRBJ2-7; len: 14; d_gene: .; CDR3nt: TGTGCCAGCAGCTTAGGCGGGGTATGGGGGGAGCAGTACTTC; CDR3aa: CASSLGGVWGEQYF
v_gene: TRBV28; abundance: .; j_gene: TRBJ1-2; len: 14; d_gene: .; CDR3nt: TGTGCCAGCAGTTTTGGGGGGACTAACTATGGCTACACCTTC; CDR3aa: CASSFGGTNYGYTF
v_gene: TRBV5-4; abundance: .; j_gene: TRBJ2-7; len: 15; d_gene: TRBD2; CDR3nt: TGTGCCAGCAGCTTACAAGCGGGAGGTCCCAACGAGCAGTACTTC; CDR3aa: CASSLQAGGPNEQYF
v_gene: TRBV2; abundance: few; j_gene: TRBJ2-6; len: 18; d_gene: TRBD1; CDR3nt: TGTGCCAGCAGTGAATCGGGACAGTGGGTCTCTGGGGCCAACGTCCTGACTTTC; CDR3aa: CASSESGQWVSGANVLTF
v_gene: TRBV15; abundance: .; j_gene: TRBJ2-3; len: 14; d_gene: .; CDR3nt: TGTGCCACCAGCAGAGGAGAGAGCACAGATACGCAGTATTTT; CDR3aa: CATSRGESTDTQYF
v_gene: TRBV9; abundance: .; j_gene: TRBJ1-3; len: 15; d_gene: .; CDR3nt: TGTGCCAGCAGCGTAGGCGGCAGGGATGGAAACACCATATATTTT; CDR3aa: CASSVGGRDGNTIYF
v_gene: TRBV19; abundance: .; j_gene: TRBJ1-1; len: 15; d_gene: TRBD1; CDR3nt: TGTGCCAGTAGTACCCTACCGGGACAGGGAACTGAAGCTTTCTTT; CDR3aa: CASSTLPGQGTEAFF
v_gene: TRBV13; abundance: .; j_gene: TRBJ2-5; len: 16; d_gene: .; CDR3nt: TGTGCCAGCAGCTTGGTCGCGGGGTGGTCCCAAGAGACCCAGTACTTC; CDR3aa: CASSLVAGWSQETQYF
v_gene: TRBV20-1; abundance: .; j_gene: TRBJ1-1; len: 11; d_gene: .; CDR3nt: TGCAGTGCTAGATGGGAGACTGAAGCTTTCTTT; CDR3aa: CSARWETEAFF
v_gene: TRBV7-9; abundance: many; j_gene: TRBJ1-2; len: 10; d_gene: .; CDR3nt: TGTGCCATCGGAAGGGGCGGCTACACCTTC; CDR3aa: CAIGRGGYTF